A selection of T cell receptor beta chains follows, all from one sample in a study of T-cell memory formation after mild COVID-19. Using its own MiXCR run on the 5' RACE reads, TCRdb lists one record per CDR3 protein. The table records roughly 250,000 distinct CDR3 sequences, around 15% of them present only once. The sequencing input was PBMCs or a T cell subset sorted from them (not recorded which). These receptors all stem from a young man who had mild COVID-19 (a few samples of this study predate the infection). Cell type and time point are not known. Both conserved end residues are part of each CDR3. The D gene is left open where the match is weak. Part of the rows lack a size; the others show once, few, many or a class for expanded clones.

j_call: TRBJ1-4; d_call: .; clone_size: once; cdr3_length: 11; v_call: TRBV28; cdr3_aa: CASLGNEKLFF; cdr3_nt: TGTGCCAGCCTGGGTAATGAAAAACTGTTTTTT
j_call: TRBJ2-1; d_call: .; clone_size: .; cdr3_length: 17; v_call: TRBV6-2/TRBV6-3; cdr3_aa: CASKGPSDRNGGNEQFF; cdr3_nt: TGTGCCAGCAAAGGCCCCTCCGACAGGAACGGGGGCAATGAGCAGTTCTTC
j_call: TRBJ2-5; d_call: .; clone_size: few; cdr3_length: 14; v_call: TRBV7-2; cdr3_aa: CASSLGALVETQYF; cdr3_nt: TGTGCCAGCAGCTTAGGGGCGCTAGTAGAGACCCAGTACTTC
j_call: TRBJ1-1; d_call: .; clone_size: .; cdr3_length: 14; v_call: TRBV5-1; cdr3_aa: CASSLSPRSTEAFF; cdr3_nt: TGCGCCAGCAGCTTGAGTCCCCGTAGCACTGAAGCTTTCTTT
j_call: TRBJ2-1; d_call: TRBD2; clone_size: .; cdr3_length: 17; v_call: TRBV4-2; cdr3_aa: CASSQAGRGGGRDEQFF; cdr3_nt: TGTGCCAGCAGCCAAGCCGGGCGGGGCGGGGGAAGGGATGAGCAGTTCTTC
j_call: TRBJ2-1; d_call: .; clone_size: .; cdr3_length: 15; v_call: TRBV7-3; cdr3_aa: CASSPASSSYNEQFF; cdr3_nt: TGTGCCAGCAGCCCAGCCTCGTCCTCCTACAATGAGCAGTTCTTC
j_call: TRBJ2-2; d_call: .; clone_size: .; cdr3_length: 16; v_call: TRBV5-4; cdr3_aa: CASSLDTVGGTGELFF; cdr3_nt: TGTGCCAGCAGCTTGGACACAGTGGGGGGAACCGGGGAGCTGTTTTTT
j_call: TRBJ2-1; d_call: .; clone_size: many; cdr3_length: 15; v_call: TRBV20-1; cdr3_aa: CSAREDRLSYNEQFF; cdr3_nt: TGCAGTGCTAGAGAGGACCGGCTTTCCTACAATGAGCAGTTCTTC
j_call: TRBJ2-7; d_call: TRBD2; clone_size: few; cdr3_length: 15; v_call: TRBV11-2; cdr3_aa: CASSLEVLAGVEQYF; cdr3_nt: TGTGCCAGCAGCTTAGAGGTACTCGCGGGGGTCGAGCAGTACTTC
j_call: TRBJ2-7; d_call: .; clone_size: many; cdr3_length: 14; v_call: TRBV5-1; cdr3_aa: CASSLETASYEQYF; cdr3_nt: TGCGCCAGCAGCTTGGAGACTGCCTCCTACGAGCAGTACTTC
j_call: TRBJ1-3; d_call: .; clone_size: .; cdr3_length: 15; v_call: TRBV20-1; cdr3_aa: CSARQGTGSGNTIYF; cdr3_nt: TGCAGTGCTAGACAGGGTACGGGCTCTGGAAACACCATATATTTT
j_call: TRBJ2-5; d_call: .; clone_size: .; cdr3_length: 13; v_call: TRBV20-1; cdr3_aa: CSAAGRGQETQYF; cdr3_nt: TGCAGTGCCGCAGGGCGGGGCCAAGAGACCCAGTACTTC
j_call: TRBJ1-1; d_call: TRBD1; clone_size: .; cdr3_length: 15; v_call: TRBV9; cdr3_aa: CASSVSTGGNTEAFF; cdr3_nt: TGTGCCAGCAGCGTAAGCACAGGGGGAAACACTGAAGCTTTCTTT
j_call: TRBJ2-1; d_call: .; clone_size: few; cdr3_length: 14; v_call: TRBV7-3; cdr3_aa: CASSAGQTNNEQFF; cdr3_nt: TGTGCCAGCAGCGCCGGACAGACTAACAATGAGCAGTTCTTC
j_call: TRBJ2-2; d_call: TRBD2; clone_size: few; cdr3_length: 16; v_call: TRBV28; cdr3_aa: CASSLGLAWNTGELFF; cdr3_nt: TGTGCCAGCAGTTTGGGACTAGCGTGGAACACCGGGGAGCTGTTTTTT
j_call: TRBJ1-1; d_call: .; clone_size: few; cdr3_length: 15; v_call: TRBV18; cdr3_aa: CASGMQGPPNTEAFF; cdr3_nt: TGTGCCAGCGGAATGCAGGGTCCCCCGAACACTGAAGCTTTCTTT
j_call: TRBJ2-1; d_call: TRBD2; clone_size: few; cdr3_length: 15; v_call: TRBV11-2; cdr3_aa: CASSFGVAGGNEQFF; cdr3_nt: TGTGCCAGCAGCTTTGGCGTAGCGGGGGGGAATGAGCAGTTCTTC
j_call: TRBJ2-3; d_call: .; clone_size: .; cdr3_length: 14; v_call: TRBV7-2; cdr3_aa: CASSLGGGGLMQYF; cdr3_nt: TGTGCCAGCAGCTTAGGAGGGGGGGGCCTCATGCAGTATTTT
j_call: TRBJ1-1; d_call: TRBD1; clone_size: .; cdr3_length: 15; v_call: TRBV12-3/TRBV12-4; cdr3_aa: CASSSTGGVGTEAFF; cdr3_nt: TGTGCCAGCAGTTCCACAGGGGGGGTAGGCACTGAAGCTTTCTTT
j_call: TRBJ1-5; d_call: TRBD1; clone_size: .; cdr3_length: 16; v_call: TRBV7-2; cdr3_aa: CASSQPGTGANQPQHF; cdr3_nt: TGTGCCAGCAGCCAACCAGGGACAGGGGCGAATCAGCCCCAGCATTTT